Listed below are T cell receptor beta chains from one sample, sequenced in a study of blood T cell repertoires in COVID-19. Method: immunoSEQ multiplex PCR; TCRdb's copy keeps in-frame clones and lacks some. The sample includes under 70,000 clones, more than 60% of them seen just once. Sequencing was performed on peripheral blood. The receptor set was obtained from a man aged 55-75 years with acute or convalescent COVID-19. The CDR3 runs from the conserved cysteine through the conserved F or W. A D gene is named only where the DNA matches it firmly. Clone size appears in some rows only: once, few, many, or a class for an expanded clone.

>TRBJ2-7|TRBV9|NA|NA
TGTGCCAGCAGCGTAGGTCTAGCATCCGAGCAGTACTTC
CASSVGLASEQYF
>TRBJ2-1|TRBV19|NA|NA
TGTGCCAGTACAGGGGTAGGGGGTGAGCAGTTCTTC
CASTGVGGEQFF
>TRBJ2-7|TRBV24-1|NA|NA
TGTGCCACCAGTGACTTAAGAACAGGGTACGAGCAGTACTTC
CATSDLRTGYEQYF
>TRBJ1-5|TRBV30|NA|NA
TGTGCCTGGAGTGTCGGTACCGATCAGCCCCAGCATTTT
CAWSVGTDQPQHF
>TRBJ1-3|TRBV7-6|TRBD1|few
TGTGCCAGCAGCTTAGAGACAGGGGCCGGAAACACCATATATTTT
CASSLETGAGNTIYF
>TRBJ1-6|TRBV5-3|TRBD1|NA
TGTGCCAGAAGCACCATGGACAGGTACCCTAATTCACCCCTCCACTTT
CARSTMDRYPNSPLHF
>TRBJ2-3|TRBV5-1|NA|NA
TGCGCCAGCGGGGCGTCGGGCACAGATACGCAGTATTTT
CASGASGTDTQYF
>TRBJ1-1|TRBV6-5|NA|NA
TGTGCCAGCAGCCTATCGGGGGGGATGAACACTGAAGCTTTCTTT
CASSLSGGMNTEAFF
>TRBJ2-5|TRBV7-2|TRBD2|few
TGTGCCAGCAGCACTTTGCTAGCGGGAGTTGGTGGGAAAGAGACCCAGTACTTC
CASSTLLAGVGGKETQYF
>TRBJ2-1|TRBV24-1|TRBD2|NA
TGTGCCACCAGTGAGTCGATAGGGGCGGGAGGGTTCGATGAGCAGTTCTTC
CATSESIGAGGFDEQFF
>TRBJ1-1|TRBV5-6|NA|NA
TGTGCCAGCAGCTTGGCGTTTGAGACAATGAACACTGAAGCTTTCTTT
CASSLAFETMNTEAFF
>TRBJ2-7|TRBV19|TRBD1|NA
TGTGCCAGTAGCCAAACGGGACAGGGCTCCTACGAGCAGTACTTC
CASSQTGQGSYEQYF
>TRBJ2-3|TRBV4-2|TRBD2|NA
TGTGCCAGCAGCCAAGCGGGAGCGGGAGGGGCAGATACGCAGTATTTT
CASSQAGAGGADTQYF
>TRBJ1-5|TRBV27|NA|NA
TGTGCCAGCAGTTTAAAATACTATAGCAATCAGCCCCAGCATTTT
CASSLKYYSNQPQHF
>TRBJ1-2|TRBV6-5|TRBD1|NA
TGTGCCAGCAATGGGGACAGCCTTTACTATGGCTACACCTTC
CASNGDSLYYGYTF
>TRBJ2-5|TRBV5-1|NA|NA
TGCGCCAGCAACCTATTCGCAGAGACCCAGTACTTC
CASNLFAETQYF
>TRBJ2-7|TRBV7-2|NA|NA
TGTGCCAGCAGCCCCCAGTGGGCCTCCTACGAGCAGTACTTC
CASSPQWASYEQYF
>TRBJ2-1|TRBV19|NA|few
TGTGCCAGTAGCTTAGGTATAGGGACACCCTACAATGAGCAGTTCTTC
CASSLGIGTPYNEQFF
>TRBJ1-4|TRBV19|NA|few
TGTGCCAGTAGCCATTGGGGACAAAATGAAAAACTGTTTTTT
CASSHWGQNEKLFF
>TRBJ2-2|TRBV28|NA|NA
TGTGCCAGCAGTTTAGCGGAGGAAATGAACACCGGGGAGCTGTTTTTT
CASSLAEEMNTGELFF
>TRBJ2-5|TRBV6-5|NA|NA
TGTGCCACCAATCAGGGAAACGATCGAGAGACCCAGTACTTC
CATNQGNDRETQYF
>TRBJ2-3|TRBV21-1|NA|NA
TGTGCCAGCAGCAAAGGGACAGCAAAGGATACGCAGTATTTT
CASSKGTAKDTQYF
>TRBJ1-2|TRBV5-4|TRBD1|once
TGTGCCAGCAGCCCGACAGGGAATCGTGGCTACACCTTC
CASSPTGNRGYTF
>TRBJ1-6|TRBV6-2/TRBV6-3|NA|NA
TGTGCCAGCAGTTACCTAAGGAGTTCACCCCTCCACTTT
CASSYLRSSPLHF
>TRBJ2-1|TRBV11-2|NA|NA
TGTGCCAGCAGCTCCCGGCGGGGTCCGGGGAATGAGCAGTTCTTC
CASSSRRGPGNEQFF
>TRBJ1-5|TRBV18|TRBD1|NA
TGTGCCAGCTCACCTGGACAGGTCGGACAGCCCCAGCATTTT
CASSPGQVGQPQHF
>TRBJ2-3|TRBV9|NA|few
TGTGCCAGCAGCGTCTATTTCAGGACAGATACGCAGTATTTT
CASSVYFRTDTQYF
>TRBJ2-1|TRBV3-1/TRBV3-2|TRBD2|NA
TGTGCCAGCAGCCCCCAGACTAGCGGGAGATGGAATGAGCAGTTCTTC
CASSPQTSGRWNEQFF
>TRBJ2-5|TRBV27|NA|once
TGTGCCAGCAGTTTAAGCTACGAGGAGACCCAGTACTTC
CASSLSYEETQYF
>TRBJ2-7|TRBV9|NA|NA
TGTGCCAGCCGAAACGTAGCGGACGAGCAGTACTTC
CASRNVADEQYF
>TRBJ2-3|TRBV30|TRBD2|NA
TGTGCCCAACTAGCGGGACCTGGCACGCAGTATTTT
CAQLAGPGTQYF
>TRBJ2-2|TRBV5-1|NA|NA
TGCGCCAGCATGCGCCAGGGCGGATGCACCGGGGAGCTGTTTTTT
CASMRQGGCTGELFF
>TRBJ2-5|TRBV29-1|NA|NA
TGCAGCGTTGATATAGAACTCCAAGAGACCCAGTACTTC
CSVDIELQETQYF
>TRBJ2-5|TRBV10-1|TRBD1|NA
TGCGCCAGCAGTCCGGGACAGCCACAAGAGACCCAGTACTTC
CASSPGQPQETQYF
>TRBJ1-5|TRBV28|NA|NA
TGTGCCAGCAGCAAGGAACGGGGCAATCAGCCCCAGCATTTT
CASSKERGNQPQHF
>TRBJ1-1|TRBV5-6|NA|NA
TGTGCCAGCAGCTCGTCTGTCCTGAACACTGAAGCTTTCTTT
CASSSSVLNTEAFF
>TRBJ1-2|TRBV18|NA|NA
TGTGCCAGCTCACCACCCCTAGGGGGCTATGGCTACACCTTC
CASSPPLGGYGYTF
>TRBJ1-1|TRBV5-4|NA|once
TGTGCCAGCAGCTTGGGAGGGGGCACTGAAGCTTTCTTT
CASSLGGGTEAFF
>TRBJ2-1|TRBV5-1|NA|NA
TGCGCCAGCAGCTTGGTGACAGTTAGCTCCTACAATGAGCAGTTCTTC
CASSLVTVSSYNEQFF
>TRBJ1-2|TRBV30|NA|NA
TGTGCCTGGAGTGCTGTCTATGGCTACACCTTC
CAWSAVYGYTF
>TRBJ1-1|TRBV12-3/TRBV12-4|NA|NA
TGTGCCAGCAGTGAGAGACAGTACACTGAAGCTTTCTTT
CASSERQYTEAFF
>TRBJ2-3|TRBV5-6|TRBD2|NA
TGTGCCAGCAGCCTACGACTAGCGGGAGAAGCAGATACGCAGTATTTT
CASSLRLAGEADTQYF
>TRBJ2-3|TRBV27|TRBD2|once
TGTGCCAGCAGTTTCGCGGGGGTTACTAGCACAGATACGCAGTATTTT
CASSFAGVTSTDTQYF
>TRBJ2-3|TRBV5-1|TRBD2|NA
TGCGCCAGCAGCTCTCTCTGGGACGGGAGGGGTAGCACAGATACGCAGTATTTT
CASSSLWDGRGSTDTQYF
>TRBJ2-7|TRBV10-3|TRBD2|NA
TGTGCCATCAGGGGACTAGCGGAGCCCTACGAGCAGTACTTC
CAIRGLAEPYEQYF
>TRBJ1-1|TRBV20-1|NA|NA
TGCAGTGCTAGTTGGGGGGGGGAGAACACTGAAGCTTTCTTT
CSASWGGENTEAFF
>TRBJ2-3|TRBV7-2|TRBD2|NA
TGTGCCAGCAGCCGGTACGACCTCGGGGGGGGAGATACGCAGTATTTT
CASSRYDLGGGDTQYF
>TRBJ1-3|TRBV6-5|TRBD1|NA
TGTGCCAGCACCAAGCCGGGACAGGGGGAAAACACCATATATTTT
CASTKPGQGENTIYF
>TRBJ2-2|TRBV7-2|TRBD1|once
TGTGCCAGCAGCTTAGCACCGGGACAGGGACGTTCGAACACCGGGGAGCTGTTTTTT
CASSLAPGQGRSNTGELFF
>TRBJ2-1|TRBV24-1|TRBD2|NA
TGTGCCACCAGTGATACCGGGACTAGCGGACCCTCCTACAATGAGCAGTTCTTC
CATSDTGTSGPSYNEQFF
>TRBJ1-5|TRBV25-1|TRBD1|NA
TGTGCCAGCAGGGGACAGGGGAGCAATCAGCCCCAGCATTTT
CASRGQGSNQPQHF
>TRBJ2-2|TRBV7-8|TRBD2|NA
TGTGCCAGCAGCGTTACTAGCGGGGCTAACACCGGGGAGCTGTTTTTT
CASSVTSGANTGELFF